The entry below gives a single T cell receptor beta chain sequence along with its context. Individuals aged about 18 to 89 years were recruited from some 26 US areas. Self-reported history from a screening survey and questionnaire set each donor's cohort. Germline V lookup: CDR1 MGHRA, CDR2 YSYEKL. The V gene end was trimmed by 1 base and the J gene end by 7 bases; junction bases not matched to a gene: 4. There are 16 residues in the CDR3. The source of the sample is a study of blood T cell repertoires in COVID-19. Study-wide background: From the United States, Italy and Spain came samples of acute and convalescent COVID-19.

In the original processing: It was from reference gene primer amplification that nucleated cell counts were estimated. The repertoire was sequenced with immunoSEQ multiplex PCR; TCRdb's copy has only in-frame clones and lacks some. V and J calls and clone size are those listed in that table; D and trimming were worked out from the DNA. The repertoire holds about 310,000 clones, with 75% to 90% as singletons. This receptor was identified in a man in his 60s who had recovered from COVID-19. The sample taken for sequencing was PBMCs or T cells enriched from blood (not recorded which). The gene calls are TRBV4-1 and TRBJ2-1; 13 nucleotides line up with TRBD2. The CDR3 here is CASSQVGTSGNNEQFF. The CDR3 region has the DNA TGCGCCAGCAGCCAAGTAGGGACTAGCGGGAATAATGAGCAGTTCTTC.